These 10 T cell receptor beta chains originate from one sample sequenced in a study of cytomegalovirus exposure and HLA in healthy donors. Both 60 Vbeta primers and 13 Jbeta primers went into the PCR. Only in-frame clones appear in the TCRdb table, and some are missing; sequencing was by immunoSEQ multiplex PCR. This specimen shows 140,000 to 150,000 clones; the ten leading clones hold 0.85% to 1%. The sample was PBMCs. The receptors originated from a male donor in good health and CMV-seronegative.

The V and J genes are TRBV5-1 and TRBJ1-3; weak D call: TRBD1 (5 bases). CDR3 length: 14 residues. Trimming took 0 bases from V and 1 from J, leaving 5 bases between them. Germline V gene lookup returns CDR1 SGHRS and CDR2 YFSETQ. The DNA for the CDR3 is TGCGCCAGCAGCTTGGAGGGGTCTGGAAACACCATATATTTT. Amino acids: CASSLEGSGNTIYF.

The chain joins TRBV5-1 to TRBJ1-2; D not certain. The length of the CDR3 is 15 residues. The germline CDR1 and CDR2 sequences are SGHRS and YFSETQ. V lost 0 bases, J lost 6 bases, and 15 bases lay in between. The CDR3 region is CASSLAPGGGHGYTF. In nucleotides, the CDR3 is TGCGCCAGCAGCTTGGCCCCAGGAGGTGGGCATGGCTACACCTTC.

This chain joins TRBV2 and TRBJ2-5; D is possibly TRBD1 (6 bases). CDR1 SNHLY and CDR2 FYNNEI come from the germline V gene. Trimming stripped 5 bases from V and 4 bases from J, with 17 bases between. This CDR3 is built from 15 residues. The CDR3 nucleotides read TGTGCCAGCAGTACCCAGGAAGGGGGTCGAGAGACCCAGTACTTC. Translating it yields CASSTQEGGRETQYF.

The rearrangement uses TRBV15 and TRBJ1-5; D call uncertain. The V end was cut by 1 base, the J end by 5 bases, with 6 bases between. CDR3 size: 13 residues. Germline V gene sequence: CDR1 LNHNV, CDR2 YYDKDF (reference sequence). The CDR3 loop is CATSRVRDQPQHF. In nucleotides, the CDR3 is TGTGCCACCAGCAGAGTTCGGGATCAGCCCCAGCATTTT.

The J gene is TRBJ2-7, the V gene TRBV19; 10 bases are shared with TRBD1. The J segment lost 2 bases and the V segment lost 6 bases, leaving 10 bases of the junction unmatched. This CDR3 has 16 residues. Looked up from germline, CDR1 is LNHDA and CDR2 is SQIVND (reference sequence). CDR3 sequence reads: CASSRDRGLTTYEQYF. The CDR3 nucleotides read TGTGCCAGTAGCAGAGACAGGGGGCTTACCACCTACGAGCAGTACTTC.

The chain is built from TRBV5-1 and TRBJ2-7; weak D call: TRBD1 (5 bases). Trimming cost V 3 bases and J 7 bases, with 11 bases left between them. The CDR3 has 12 amino acids. Germline CDR1 SGHRS, CDR2 YFSETQ. CDR3 bases: TGCGCCAGCAGCTCTGGACATTTTGAGCAGTACTTC. Translated: CASSSGHFEQYF.

The chain is built from TRBV20-1 and TRBJ2-7; 8 bases are shared with TRBD1. V shed 2 bases and J 9 bases; nucleotides not matched to a gene: 3. The CDR3 consists of 11 residues. Germline-derived CDR1 and CDR2 are DFQATT and SNEGSKA (reference sequence). CDR3 DNA: TGCAGTGCTAGATCGGGGACAGGGCAGTACTTC. Translated, it gives CSARSGTGQYF.

The chain links TRBV6-5 to TRBJ2-7, with D unresolved. CDR1 is MNHEY, CDR2 SVGAGI, per germline. The V gene lost 4 bases and the J gene lost 5 bases, with 15 bases spanning the gap. The CDR3 contains 14 residues. The CDR3 is CASSSTSGFHEQYF. CDR3 in DNA: TGTGCCAGCAGTTCGACCTCAGGTTTTCACGAGCAGTACTTC.

J is TRBJ2-5 and V is TRBV4-3; D is undetermined. The CDR3 consists of 14 residues. CDR1 and CDR2 (germline): LGHNA, YSLEER. The ends were cut back, 1 base at V and 2 bases at J, with 8 bases in the middle. The CDR3 spells CASSQVGFQETQYF. The CDR3 DNA is TGCGCCAGCAGCCAAGTCGGGTTTCAAGAGACCCAGTACTTC.

V and J are TRBV7-2 and TRBJ2-7; D is uncertain. This CDR3 has 16 amino acids. Germline V gives CDR1 SGHTA, CDR2 FQGNSA. V was shortened by 4 bases and J by 7 bases, with 23 bases between the two germline ends. The CDR3 loop reads CASSSLARTPLEEQYF. The CDR3 nucleotides read TGTGCCAGCAGCTCGCTGGCGAGAACCCCCCTGGAGGAGCAGTACTTC.